The 26 T cell receptor beta chains below come from one sample, sequenced in a study of blood T cell repertoires in COVID-19. Generated by immunoSEQ multiplex PCR, the TCRdb table keeps only in-frame clones and is missing some. The data contain roughly 200,000 clones, about 85% of them singletons. Sample: peripheral blood. These TCRs come from a woman aged 60-70 years with acute or convalescent COVID-19.

The gene calls are TRBV24-1 and TRBJ1-1; D is undetermined. V dropped 4 bases and J dropped 2 bases, with 10 bases sitting between them. CDR3 length equals 14 residues. Per germline, CDR1 KGHDR and CDR2 SFDVKD. In nucleotides, the CDR3 is TGTGCCACCAGTGACAATGACTTTAACACTGAAGCTTTCTTT. This gives the protein CATSDNDFNTEAFF.

The CDR3 is CASSLFAGRTDTQYF. In DNA form, the CDR3 reads TGTGCCAGCAGTTTATTTGCGGGGCGCACAGATACGCAGTATTTT. The chain uses TRBV27 and TRBJ2-3; D might be TRBD2 (6 bases). Trimming removed 1 base at V and 1 base at J, with 9 bases between. CDR1 is MNHEY, CDR2 SMNVEV, per germline (reference sequence). The CDR3 consists of 15 residues.

This chain uses TRBV19 with TRBJ1-1; 7 bases are a match to TRBD1. V gave up 5 bases and J gave up 6 bases; unmatched junction bases: 12. From germline, CDR1 is LNHDA and CDR2 SQIVND (reference sequence). The CDR3 is 15 amino acids. Here the CDR3 reads CASSSLDRATAEAFF. The CDR3 nucleotides read TGTGCCAGTAGTTCCCTCGACAGGGCTACGGCTGAAGCTTTCTTT.

The chain joins TRBV6-5 to TRBJ1-5; the match to TRBD1 covers 8 bases. This CDR3 contains 13 residues. Germline lookup yields CDR1 MNHEY and CDR2 SVGAGI. J was trimmed by 3 bases and V by 10 bases; bases with no gene match: 5. This CDR3 reads CATSGGSNQPQHF. CDR3 bases: TGTGCCACCTCAGGGGGCTCCAATCAGCCCCAGCATTTT.

The genes are TRBV7-8 and TRBJ1-2, with no clear D. Germline V lookup: CDR1 SGHVS, CDR2 FQNEAQ. This CDR3 is built from 14 residues. Trimming left V 3 bases short and J 0 bases short, with 8 bases between. In nucleotides, the CDR3 is TGTGCCAGCAGCTTTACGGAGGCTAACTATGGCTACACCTTC. It specifies CASSFTEANYGYTF.

The chain carries TRBV18 and TRBJ2-5, with TRBD2 matching over 8 bases. This CDR3 spans 17 amino acids. Looked up from germline, CDR1 is KGHSH and CDR2 is LQKENI. The trim removed 2 bases at V and 1 base at J, leaving 9 bases unmatched. CDR3 nucleotide sequence: TGTGCCAGCTCACCAGAAGTGAGCGGGAGTGGCCAAGAGACCCAGTACTTC. Its translation is CASSPEVSGSGQETQYF.

This clone has just one count. This chain connects TRBV11-3 to TRBJ2-1; 8 bases agree with TRBD2. The CDR3 spans 17 residues. V lost 0 bases to trimming and J lost 3 bases; unmatched junction nucleotides: 7. CDR1 and CDR2 from the germline V gene are SGHNT and YENEEA. The CDR3 region is CASSLDSLAGLYNEQFF. The DNA for the CDR3 is TGTGCCAGCAGCTTAGATTCCCTAGCGGGCCTCTACAATGAGCAGTTCTTC.

V is TRBV6-1 and J is TRBJ1-4; D possibly corresponds to TRBD1 (5 bases). The CDR3 has 14 amino acids. V gave up 3 bases and J gave up 11 bases, with 16 bases separating them. The germline V gene encodes CDR1 MNHNS and CDR2 SASEGT. The CDR3 nucleotides read TGTGCCAGCAGTGACAGGGTTGGTTTTGGGAAACTGTTTTTT. It encodes CASSDRVGFGKLFF.

This sequence joins TRBV19 and TRBJ2-1, with 12 bases matching TRBD2. Germline CDR1 reads LNHDA; CDR2 reads SQIVND (reference sequence). V dropped 7 bases and J dropped 4; count of bases not matched to a gene: 2. The CDR3 consists of 14 residues. The CDR3 nucleotides read TGTGCCAGTAAAACTAGCGGGAGGTACAATGAGCAGTTCTTC. Translating it yields CASKTSGRYNEQFF.

V gene TRBV19 combines with J gene TRBJ1-2; 7 bases are a match to TRBD1. Trimming at V came to 5 bases and at J to 8 bases, leaving 5 bases not matched to a gene. Germline CDR1 reads LNHDA; CDR2 reads SQIVND (reference sequence). This CDR3 has 12 amino acids. CDR3 nucleotides: TGTGCCAGTAGTGACAGGGTTGGAGGCTACACCTTC. It codes for CASSDRVGGYTF.

V and J are TRBV12-3 or TRBV12-4 and TRBJ2-3; D gene ambiguous. V was cut by 2 bases and J by 4 bases, with 7 bases left in between. The CDR3 has 13 amino acids. The CDR3 here is CASSLLVPDTQYF. The CDR3 nucleotides read TGTGCCAGCAGTTTACTTGTTCCAGATACGCAGTATTTT.

This chain connects TRBV28 to TRBJ1-1, with D perhaps TRBD1 (5 bases). CDR1 and CDR2 from the germline V gene are MDHEN and SYDVKM. Trimming stripped 3 bases from V and 3 bases from J, with 8 bases between. CDR3 length: 13 amino acids. Here the CDR3 DNA reads TGTGCCAGCAGTTTGGGACTAGACACTGAAGCTTTCTTT. It yields the protein CASSLGLDTEAFF.

This chain links TRBV5-1 with TRBJ1-5; D is perhaps TRBD1 (5 bases). The CDR3 totals 13 residues. V gave up 0 bases and J gave up 6 bases, with 7 bases separating them. Germline assignment: CDR1 SGHRS and CDR2 YFSETQ. The DNA of the CDR3 is TGCGCCAGCAGCTTGGAGGGGTTTCAGCCCCAGCATTTT. It yields the protein CASSLEGFQPQHF. Together with reference TRBV5-1 and TRBJ1-5, the CDR3 gives the full variable domain: KAGVTQTPRYLIKTRGQQVTLSCSPISGHRSVSWYQQTPGQGLQFLFEYFSETQRNKGNFPGRFSGRQFSNSRSEMNVSTLELGDSALYLCASSLEGFQPQHFGDGTRLSIL.

This chain connects TRBV28 to TRBJ1-5, with 9 bases lining up with TRBD1. The CDR3 is 17 residues long. Unmatched junction bases numbered 5, after V lost 1 base and J lost 1 base. Germline V gives CDR1 MDHEN, CDR2 SYDVKM. CDR3 DNA sequence: TGTGCCAGCAGTTTATTGGGACAGGGTTGGAGCAATCAGCCCCAGCATTTT. Its protein is CASSLLGQGWSNQPQHF.

This clone was detected only a few times. The chain carries TRBV5-5 and TRBJ1-2; D remains unclear. CDR3 length equals 16 residues. CDR1 is SGHKS, CDR2 YYEKEE, per germline (reference sequence). Trimming left V 0 bases short and J 2 bases short, with 14 bases between. DNA of the CDR3: TGTGCCAGCAGCTTGGGACATCCCCAGGTCAACTATGGCTACACCTTC. Encoded protein: CASSLGHPQVNYGYTF.

The chain employs TRBV28 and TRBJ2-5; D ambiguous. This CDR3 is built from 12 residues. V was trimmed by 6 bases and J by 5 bases, leaving 10 bases between them. CDR1 and CDR2 from the germline V gene are MDHEN and SYDVKM. The CDR3 nucleotides read TGTGCCAGCAGCCCGACAAGGGAGACCCAGTACTTC. Translating gives CASSPTRETQYF. Filled out from reference TRBV28 and TRBJ2-5, the complete variable domain reads DVKVTQSSRYLVKRTGEKVFLECVQDMDHENMFWYRQDPGLGLRLIYFSYDVKMKEKGDIPEGYSVSREKKERFSLILESASTNQTSMYLCASSPTRETQYFGPGTRLLVL.

The chain couples TRBV7-9 to TRBJ2-7; weak D call: TRBD2 (6 bases). The CDR3 runs 16 residues. CDR1 and CDR2 (germline): SEHNR, FQNEAQ (reference sequence). Trimming removed 5 bases at V and 3 bases at J, with 20 bases between. The CDR3 is CASSPRHGEASYEQYV. DNA of the CDR3: TGTGCCAGCAGCCCCCGACACGGGGAGGCTAGCTACGAGCAGTACGTC.

This clone is a singleton in its sample. The chain is built from TRBV30 and TRBJ2-7; perhaps TRBD2 as D (6 bases). V shed 1 base and J shed 4 bases, with 14 bases lying between them. The CDR3 runs to 14 residues. Germline loops: CDR1 GTSNPN, CDR2 SVGIG (reference sequence). CDR3 DNA: TGTGCCTGGAGTGGGGGAGGATCTCAGTACGAGCAGTACTTC. Protein sequence: CAWSGGGSQYEQYF.

V is TRBV13 and J is TRBJ2-2; the match to TRBD2 covers 7 bases. V was clipped by 5 bases and J by 6 bases; unmatched bases: 12. In germline, CDR1 is PRHDT, CDR2 FYEKMQ (reference sequence). This CDR3 is 16 amino acids long. CDR3 in amino acids: CASSPPGGDVSGELFF. CDR3 nucleotide sequence: TGTGCCAGCAGCCCCCCTGGGGGGGATGTGTCCGGGGAGCTGTTTTTT. Filled out from reference TRBV13 and TRBJ2-2, the complete variable domain reads AAGVIQSPRHLIKEKRETATLKCYPIPRHDTVYWYQQGPGQDPQFLISFYEKMQSDKGSIPDRFSAQQFSDYHSELNMSSLELGDSALYFCASSPPGGDVSGELFFGEGSRLTVL.

The chain carries TRBV6-5 and TRBJ2-7; D is undetermined. The ends were cut back, 6 bases at V and 2 bases at J, with 14 bases in the middle. This CDR3 contains 14 residues. Germline assignment: CDR1 MNHEY and CDR2 SVGAGI. For the CDR3, the DNA is TGTGCCAGCAGAGAGCGAGGATCACCCTACGAGCAGTACTTC. This translates into CASRERGSPYEQYF.

DNA for the CDR3: TGTGCCAGCAGTGATACTAGCGGGAGCTCCACTGGGGCCAACGTCCTGACTTTC. Translating it yields CASSDTSGSSTGANVLTF. The chain carries TRBV2 and TRBJ2-6; the match to TRBD2 covers 11 bases. The germline CDR1 and CDR2 sequences are SNHLY and FYNNEI. The CDR3 is made up of 18 amino acids. Germline trimming cut 3 bases from V and 2 bases from J; bases unmatched to any gene: 6.

The V call is TRBV6-5, the J call TRBJ2-2; a possible D gene is TRBD2 (6 bases). The CDR3 consists of 14 residues. V dropped 6 bases and J dropped 0 bases, with 8 bases sitting between them. CDR1 is MNHEY and CDR2 is SVGAGI in the germline V gene. CDR3 loop: CASRGTPNTGELFF. The CDR3 region has the DNA TGTGCCAGCAGGGGGACTCCGAACACCGGGGAGCTGTTTTTT.

The chain couples TRBV11-2 to TRBJ2-6; a possible D gene is TRBD1 (6 bases). Between the trimmed V and J ends, which lost 2 bases and 3 bases, there was a span of 11 bases. The CDR3 has 16 amino acids. Germline assignment: CDR1 SGHAT and CDR2 FQNNGV. The CDR3 sequence is CASSLRGSYGANVLTF. CDR3 DNA sequence: TGTGCCAGCAGCTTAAGGGGGAGCTATGGGGCCAACGTCCTGACTTTC.

The rearrangement joins TRBV12-3 or TRBV12-4 to TRBJ1-5, with D perhaps TRBD1 (6 bases). This CDR3 contains 13 residues. V lost 3 bases to trimming and J lost 7 bases, with 10 bases between them. The CDR3: CASSFTGWQPQHF. DNA of the CDR3: TGTGCCAGCAGTTTTACAGGGTGGCAGCCCCAGCATTTT.

This chain links TRBV9 with TRBJ2-7; possible D gene TRBD2, 5 bases. This CDR3 has 15 residues. In germline, CDR1 is SGDLS, CDR2 YYNGEE. V gave up 0 bases and J gave up 5 bases, with 15 bases separating them. The CDR3 here is CASSVGPSPDHEQYF. The DNA of the CDR3 is TGTGCCAGCAGCGTAGGGCCTAGCCCGGACCACGAGCAGTACTTC.

The rearrangement joins TRBV11-1 to TRBJ2-1, with 9 positions matching TRBD1. CDR1 SGHAT and CDR2 FQDESV come from the germline V gene (reference sequence). J gave up 4 bases and V 5 bases, and 6 bases lay outside the gene matches. This CDR3 contains 15 residues. In DNA form, the CDR3 reads TGTGCCAGCAGCCCCCGTGGGACAGGGTACAATGAGCAGTTCTTC. It codes for CASSPRGTGYNEQFF.